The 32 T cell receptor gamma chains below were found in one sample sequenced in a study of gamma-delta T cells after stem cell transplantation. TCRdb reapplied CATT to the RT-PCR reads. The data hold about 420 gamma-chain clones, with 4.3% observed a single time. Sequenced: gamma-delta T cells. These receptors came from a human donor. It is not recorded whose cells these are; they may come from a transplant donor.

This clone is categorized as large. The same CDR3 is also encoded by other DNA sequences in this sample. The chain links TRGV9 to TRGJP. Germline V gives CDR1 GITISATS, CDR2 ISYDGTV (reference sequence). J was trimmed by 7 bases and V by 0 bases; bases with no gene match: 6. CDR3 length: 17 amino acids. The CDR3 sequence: CALWEVPRELGKKIKVF. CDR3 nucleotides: TGTGCCTTGTGGGAGGTGCCCCGCGAGTTGGGCAAAAAAATCAAGGTATTT.

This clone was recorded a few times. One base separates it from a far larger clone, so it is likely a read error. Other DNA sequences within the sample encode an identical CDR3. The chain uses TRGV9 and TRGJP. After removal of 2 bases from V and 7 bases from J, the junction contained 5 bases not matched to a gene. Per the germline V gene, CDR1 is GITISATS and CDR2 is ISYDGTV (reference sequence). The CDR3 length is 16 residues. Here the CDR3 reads CALWEEQELGKKIKVF. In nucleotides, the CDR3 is TGTGCCTTGTGGGAGGAACAGGAGTTGGGCAAAAAAATCAAGGTATTT.

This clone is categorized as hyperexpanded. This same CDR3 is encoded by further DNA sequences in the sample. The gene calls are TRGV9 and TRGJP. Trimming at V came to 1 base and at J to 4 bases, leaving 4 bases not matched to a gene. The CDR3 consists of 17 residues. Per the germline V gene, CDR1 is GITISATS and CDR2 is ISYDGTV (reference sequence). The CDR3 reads CALWEVSQELGKKIKVF. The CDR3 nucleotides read TGTGCCTTGTGGGAGGTTTCTCAAGAGTTGGGCAAAAAAATCAAGGTATTT.

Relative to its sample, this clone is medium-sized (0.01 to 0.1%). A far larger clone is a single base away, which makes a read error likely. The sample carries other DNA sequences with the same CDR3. The CDR3 reads CALWEVEYKKLF. The CDR3 DNA sequence: TGCGCCTTGTGGGAGGTGGAATATAAGAAACTCTTT. J is TRGJ1 or TRGJ2 and V is TRGV9. CDR1 and CDR2 (germline): GITISATS, ISYDGTV (reference sequence). The CDR3 is 12 residues long.

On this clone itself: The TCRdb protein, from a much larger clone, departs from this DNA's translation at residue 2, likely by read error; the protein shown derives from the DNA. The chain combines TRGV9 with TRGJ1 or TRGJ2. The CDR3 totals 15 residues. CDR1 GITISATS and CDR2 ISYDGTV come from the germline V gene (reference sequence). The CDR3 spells CTLWEVHESYYKKLF. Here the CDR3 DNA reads TGTACCTTGTGGGAGGTGCACGAGAGTTATTATAAGAAACTCTTT.

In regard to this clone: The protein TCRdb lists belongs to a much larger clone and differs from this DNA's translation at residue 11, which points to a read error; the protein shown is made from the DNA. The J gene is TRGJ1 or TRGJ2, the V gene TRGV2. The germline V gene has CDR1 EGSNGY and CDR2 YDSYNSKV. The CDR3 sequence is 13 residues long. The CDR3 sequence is CATWDGPGYKQLF. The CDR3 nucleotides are TGTGCCACCTGGGACGGGCCGGGTTATAAGCAACTCTTT.

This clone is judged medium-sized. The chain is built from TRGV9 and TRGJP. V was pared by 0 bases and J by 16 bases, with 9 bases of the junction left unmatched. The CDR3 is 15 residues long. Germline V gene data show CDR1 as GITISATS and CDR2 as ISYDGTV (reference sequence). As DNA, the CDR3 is TGTGCCTTGTGGGAGGTGGAGAAATTGAAAAAAATCAAGGTATTT. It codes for CALWEVEKLKKIKVF.

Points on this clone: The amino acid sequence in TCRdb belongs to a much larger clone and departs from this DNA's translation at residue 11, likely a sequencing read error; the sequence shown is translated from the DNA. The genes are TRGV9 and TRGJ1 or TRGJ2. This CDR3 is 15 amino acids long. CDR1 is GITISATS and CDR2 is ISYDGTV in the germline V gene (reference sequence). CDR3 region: CALWEVHESYCKKLF. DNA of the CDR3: TGTGCCTTGTGGGAGGTGCACGAGAGTTATTGTAAGAAACTCTTT.

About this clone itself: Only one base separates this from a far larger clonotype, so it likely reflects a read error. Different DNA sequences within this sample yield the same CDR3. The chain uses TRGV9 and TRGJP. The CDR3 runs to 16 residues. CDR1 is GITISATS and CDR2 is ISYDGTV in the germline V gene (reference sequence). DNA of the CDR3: TGTGCCCTGTGGGAGGCGCAAGAGTTGGGCAAAAAAATCAAGGTATTT. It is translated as CALWEAQELGKKIKVF.

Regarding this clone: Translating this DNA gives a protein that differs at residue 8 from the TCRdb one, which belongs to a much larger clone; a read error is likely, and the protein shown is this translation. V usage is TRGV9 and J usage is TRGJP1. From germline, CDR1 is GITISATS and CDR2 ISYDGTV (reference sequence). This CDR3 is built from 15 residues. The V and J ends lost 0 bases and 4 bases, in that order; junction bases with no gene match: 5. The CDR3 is CALWEVTITGWFKIF. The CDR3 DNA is TGTGCCTTGTGGGAGGTGACTATCACTGGTTGGTTCAAGATATTT.

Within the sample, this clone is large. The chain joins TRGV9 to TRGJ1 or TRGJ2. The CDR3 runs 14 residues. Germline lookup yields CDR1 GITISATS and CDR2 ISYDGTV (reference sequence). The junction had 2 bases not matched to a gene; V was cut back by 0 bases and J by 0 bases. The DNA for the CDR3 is TGTGCCTTGTGGGAGGTGCGGAATTATTATAAGAAACTCTTT. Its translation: CALWEVRNYYKKLF.

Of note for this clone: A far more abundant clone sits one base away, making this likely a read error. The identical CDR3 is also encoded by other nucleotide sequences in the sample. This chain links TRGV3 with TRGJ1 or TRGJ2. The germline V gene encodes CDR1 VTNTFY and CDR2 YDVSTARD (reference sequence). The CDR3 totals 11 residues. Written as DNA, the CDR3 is TGCGCCACCTGGGACAGGCCTACGAAACTCTTT. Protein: CATWDRPTKLF.

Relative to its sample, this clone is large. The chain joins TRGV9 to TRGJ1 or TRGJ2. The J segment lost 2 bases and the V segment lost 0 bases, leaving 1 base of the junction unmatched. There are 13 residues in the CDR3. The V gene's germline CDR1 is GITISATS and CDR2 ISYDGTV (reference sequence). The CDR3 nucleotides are TGTGCCTTGTGGGAGGTGCATTATTATAAGAAACTCTTT. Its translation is CALWEVHYYKKLF.

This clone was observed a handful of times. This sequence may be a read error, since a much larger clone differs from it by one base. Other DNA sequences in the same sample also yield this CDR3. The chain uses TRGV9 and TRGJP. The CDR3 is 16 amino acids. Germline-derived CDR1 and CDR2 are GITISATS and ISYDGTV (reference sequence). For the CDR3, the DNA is TGCGCCTTGTGGGATGAACAAGAGTTGGGCAAAAAAATCAAGGTATTT. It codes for CALWDEQELGKKIKVF.

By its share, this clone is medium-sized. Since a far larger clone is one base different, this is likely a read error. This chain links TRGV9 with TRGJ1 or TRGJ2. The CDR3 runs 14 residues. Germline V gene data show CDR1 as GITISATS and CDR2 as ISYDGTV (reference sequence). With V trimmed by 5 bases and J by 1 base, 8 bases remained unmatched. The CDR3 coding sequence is TGTGCCTTGTGGGGGGATGCAAATTATTATAAGAAACTCTTT. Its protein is CALWGDANYYKKLF.

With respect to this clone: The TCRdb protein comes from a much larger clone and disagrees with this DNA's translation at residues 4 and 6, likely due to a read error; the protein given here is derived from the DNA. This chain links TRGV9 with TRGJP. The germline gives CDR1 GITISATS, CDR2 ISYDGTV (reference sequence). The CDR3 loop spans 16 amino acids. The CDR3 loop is CALREEQELGKKIKVF. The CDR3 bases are TGTGCCTTGCGGGAGGAGCAAGAGTTGGGCAAAAAAATCAAGGTATTT.

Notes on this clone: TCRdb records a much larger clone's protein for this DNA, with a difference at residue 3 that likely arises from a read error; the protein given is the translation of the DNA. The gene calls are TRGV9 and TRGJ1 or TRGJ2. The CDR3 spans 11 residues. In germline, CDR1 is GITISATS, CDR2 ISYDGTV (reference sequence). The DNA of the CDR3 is TGTGCCTCGTGGGGCAAACATAAGAAACTCTTT. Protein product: CASWGKHKKLF.

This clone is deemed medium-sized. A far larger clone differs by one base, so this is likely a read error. The CDR3 DNA follows: TGTGCCTTGTGGGAGGGTGCAAATTATTATAAGAAACTCTTT. Its translation is CALWEGANYYKKLF. The chain joins TRGV9 to TRGJ1 or TRGJ2. Trimming cost V 2 bases and J 1 base; bases outside gene matches: 5. Germline values: CDR1 GITISATS, CDR2 ISYDGTV (reference sequence). The CDR3 is 14 residues long.

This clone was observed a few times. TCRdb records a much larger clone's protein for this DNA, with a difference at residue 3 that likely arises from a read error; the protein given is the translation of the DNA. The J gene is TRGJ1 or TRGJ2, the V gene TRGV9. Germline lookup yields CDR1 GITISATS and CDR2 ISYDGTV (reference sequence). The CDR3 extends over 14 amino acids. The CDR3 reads CASWARGDYYKKLF. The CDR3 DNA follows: TGTGCCTCGTGGGCCCGGGGGGATTATTATAAGAAACTCTTT.

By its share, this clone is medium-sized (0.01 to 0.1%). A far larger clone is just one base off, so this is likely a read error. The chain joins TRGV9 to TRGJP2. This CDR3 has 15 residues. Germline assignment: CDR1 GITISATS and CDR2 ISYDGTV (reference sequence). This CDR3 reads CALWEVRVSDWIRTF. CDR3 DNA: TGTGCCTTGTGGGAGGTGCGGGTAAGTGATTGGATCAGGACGTTT.

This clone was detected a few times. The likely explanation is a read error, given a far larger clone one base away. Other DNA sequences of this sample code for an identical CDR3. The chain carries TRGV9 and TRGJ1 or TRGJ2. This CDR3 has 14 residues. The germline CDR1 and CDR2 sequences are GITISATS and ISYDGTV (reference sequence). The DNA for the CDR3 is TGTGCCTTGTGGGAGGGCGCGGATTTGGATAAGAAGCTCTTT. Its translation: CALWEGADLDKKLF.

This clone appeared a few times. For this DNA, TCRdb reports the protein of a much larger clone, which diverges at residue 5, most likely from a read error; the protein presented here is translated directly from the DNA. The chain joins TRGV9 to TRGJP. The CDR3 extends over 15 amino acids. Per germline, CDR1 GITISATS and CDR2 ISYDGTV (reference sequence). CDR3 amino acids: CALWGVEKLKKIKVF. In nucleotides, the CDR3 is TGTGCCTTGTGGGGGGTGGAGAAATTGAAAAAAATCAAGGTATTT.

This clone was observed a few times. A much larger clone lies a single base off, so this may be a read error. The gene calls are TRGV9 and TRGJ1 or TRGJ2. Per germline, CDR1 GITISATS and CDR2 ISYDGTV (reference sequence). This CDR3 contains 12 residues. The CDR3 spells CALWESYNKKLF. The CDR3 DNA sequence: TGTGCCTTGTGGGAGTCTTATAATAAGAAACTCTTT.

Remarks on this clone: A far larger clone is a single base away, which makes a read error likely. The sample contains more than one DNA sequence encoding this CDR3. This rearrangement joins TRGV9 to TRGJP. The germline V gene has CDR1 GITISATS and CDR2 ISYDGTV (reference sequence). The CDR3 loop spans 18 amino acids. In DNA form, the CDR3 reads TGCGCCTTGTGGGAGGTGGTAACGGGAGAGTTGGGCAAAAAAATCAAGGTATTT. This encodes CALWEVVTGELGKKIKVF.

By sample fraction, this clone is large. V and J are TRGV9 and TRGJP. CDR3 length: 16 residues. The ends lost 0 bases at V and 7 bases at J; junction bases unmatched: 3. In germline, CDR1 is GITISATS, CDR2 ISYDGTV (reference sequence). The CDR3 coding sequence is TGTGCCTTGTGGGAGGTGTATGAGTTGGGCAAAAAAATCAAGGTATTT. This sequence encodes CALWEVYELGKKIKVF.

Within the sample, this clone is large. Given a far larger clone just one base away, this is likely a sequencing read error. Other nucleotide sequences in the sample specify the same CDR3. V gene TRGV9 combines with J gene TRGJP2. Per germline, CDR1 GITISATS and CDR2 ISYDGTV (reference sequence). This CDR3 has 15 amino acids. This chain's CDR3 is CALWEVRVSDWIKTF. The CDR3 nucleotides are TGTGCCCTGTGGGAGGTGCGGGTAAGTGATTGGATCAAGACGTTT.

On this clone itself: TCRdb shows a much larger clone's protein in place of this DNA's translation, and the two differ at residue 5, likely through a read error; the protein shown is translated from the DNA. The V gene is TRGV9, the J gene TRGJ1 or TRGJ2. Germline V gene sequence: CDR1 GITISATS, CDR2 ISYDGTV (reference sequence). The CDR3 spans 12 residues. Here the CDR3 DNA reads TGTGCCTTGTGGAAGGTCCCTAATAAGAAACTCTTT. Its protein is CALWKVPNKKLF.

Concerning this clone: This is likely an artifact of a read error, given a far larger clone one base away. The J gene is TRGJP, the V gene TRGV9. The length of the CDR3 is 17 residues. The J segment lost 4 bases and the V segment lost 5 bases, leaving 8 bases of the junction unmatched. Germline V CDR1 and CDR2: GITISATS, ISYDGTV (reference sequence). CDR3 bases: TGTGCCTTGTGGGGGGTTTCTCAAGAGTTGGGCAAAAAAATCAAGGTATTT. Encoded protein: CALWGVSQELGKKIKVF.

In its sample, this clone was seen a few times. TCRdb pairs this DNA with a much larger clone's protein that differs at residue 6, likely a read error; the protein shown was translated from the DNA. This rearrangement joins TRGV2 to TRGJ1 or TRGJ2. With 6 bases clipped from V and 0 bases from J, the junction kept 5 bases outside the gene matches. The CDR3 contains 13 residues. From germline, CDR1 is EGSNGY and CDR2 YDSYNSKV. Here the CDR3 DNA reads TGTGCCACCTGGATGCCGAATTATTATAAGAAACTCTTT. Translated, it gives CATWMPNYYKKLF.

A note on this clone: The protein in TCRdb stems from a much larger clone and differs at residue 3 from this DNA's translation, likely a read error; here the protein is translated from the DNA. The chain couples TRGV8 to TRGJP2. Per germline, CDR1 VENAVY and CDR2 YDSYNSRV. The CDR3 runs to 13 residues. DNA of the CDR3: TGTGCCGCCTGGGATTTCGGAGGGTGGATCAAGACGTTT. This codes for CAAWDFGGWIKTF.

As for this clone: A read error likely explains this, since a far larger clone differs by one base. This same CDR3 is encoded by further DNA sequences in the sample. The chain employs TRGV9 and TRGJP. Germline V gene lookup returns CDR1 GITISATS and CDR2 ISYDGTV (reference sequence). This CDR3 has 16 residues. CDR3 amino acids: CALWEVQELGKKIKVF. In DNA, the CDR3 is TGTGCCTTGTGGGAGGTGCAAGAGCTGGGCAAAAAAATCAAGGTATTT.

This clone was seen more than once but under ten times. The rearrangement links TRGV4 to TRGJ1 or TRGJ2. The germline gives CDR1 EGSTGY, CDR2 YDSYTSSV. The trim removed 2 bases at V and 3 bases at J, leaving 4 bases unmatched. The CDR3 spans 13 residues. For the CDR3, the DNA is TGTGCCACCTGGGATGACTCTTATTATAAGAAACTCTTT. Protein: CATWDDSYYKKLF.